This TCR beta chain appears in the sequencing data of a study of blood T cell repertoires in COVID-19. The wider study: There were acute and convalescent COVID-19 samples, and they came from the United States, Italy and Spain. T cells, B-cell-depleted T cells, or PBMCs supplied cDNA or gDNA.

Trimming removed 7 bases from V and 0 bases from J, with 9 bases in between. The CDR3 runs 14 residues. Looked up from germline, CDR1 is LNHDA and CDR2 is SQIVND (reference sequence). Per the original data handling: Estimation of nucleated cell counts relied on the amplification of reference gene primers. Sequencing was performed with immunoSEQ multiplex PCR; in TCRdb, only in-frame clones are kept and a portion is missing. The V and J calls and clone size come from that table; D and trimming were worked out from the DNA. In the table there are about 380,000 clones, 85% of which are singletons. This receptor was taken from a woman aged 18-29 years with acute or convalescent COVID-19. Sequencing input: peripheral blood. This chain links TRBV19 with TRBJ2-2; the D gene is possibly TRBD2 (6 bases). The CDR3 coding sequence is TGTGCCAGTAATGGCGGGACGAACACCGGGGAGCTGTTTTTT. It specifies CASNGGTNTGELFF.